The 23 T cell receptor beta chains given below trace back to one sample, sequenced in a study of blood T cell repertoires in COVID-19. Method: immunoSEQ multiplex PCR; TCRdb's copy keeps in-frame clones and lacks some. The data hold about 200,000 clones, with 75% to 90% observed a single time. Sequencing was carried out using peripheral blood. The receptors stem from a man aged 25 to 45 who had recovered from COVID-19.

The gene calls are TRBV19 and TRBJ1-3; no reliable D call. The CDR3 is 15 residues long. Germline V gene data show CDR1 as LNHDA and CDR2 as SQIVND (reference sequence). Trimming left V 5 bases short and J 4 bases short, with 15 bases between. The CDR3 loop is CASSPRQGTGNTIYF. The CDR3 DNA reads TGTGCCAGTAGTCCTCGACAAGGCACAGGAAACACCATATATTTT.

This sequence joins TRBV4-1 and TRBJ1-5; 8 positions match TRBD1. This CDR3 is built from 15 residues. The trim removed 1 base at V and 7 bases at J, leaving 6 bases unmatched. Germline CDR1 is MGHRA and CDR2 is YSYEKL. CDR3 protein: CASSQGTGRSQPQHF. The CDR3 nucleotides are TGCGCCAGCAGCCAAGGGACAGGGAGGTCCCAGCCCCAGCATTTT.

The chain has TRBV15 and TRBJ2-7; TRBD2 aligns across 8 bases. The V segment lost 0 bases and the J segment 3 bases; nucleotides outside the gene matches: 16. This CDR3 has 19 residues. The V gene's germline CDR1 is LNHNV and CDR2 YYDKDF (reference sequence). The DNA of the CDR3 is TGTGCCACCAGCAGAGATAAACCCTCTACAGCGGGGGAATTCTACGAGCAGTACTTC. Translating it yields CATSRDKPSTAGEFYEQYF.

The chain couples TRBV7-9 to TRBJ1-3, with D possibly TRBD1 on 6 matching bases. Germline CDR1 is SEHNR and CDR2 is FQNEAQ (reference sequence). V was clipped by 5 bases and J by 7 bases, with 15 bases between them. This CDR3 region has 14 residues. The CDR3, as DNA: TGTGCCAGCAGCAGCACAGGGATCCGGAACACCATATATTTT. Protein product: CASSSTGIRNTIYF.

This clone was picked up a small number of times. The CDR3 DNA sequence: TGCGCCAGCAGCCCGCGGGACAGGGGAGACTATGGCTACACCTTC. Amino acids: CASSPRDRGDYGYTF. The rearrangement links TRBV4-1 to TRBJ1-2; 10 nucleotides agree with TRBD1. The length of the CDR3 is 15 residues. Germline CDR1 is MGHRA and CDR2 is YSYEKL. V shed 4 bases and J 3 bases; nucleotides not matched to a gene: 5.

The gene calls are TRBV11-2 and TRBJ2-1; 7 nucleotides line up with TRBD1. CDR3 size: 17 residues. With 3 bases clipped from V and 9 bases from J, the junction kept 17 bases outside the gene matches. The germline V gene has CDR1 SGHAT and CDR2 FQNNGV. In nucleotides, the CDR3 is TGTGCCAGCAGCTTGCTTAGGGGGCGCCTAGGTCCCGGTGAGCAGTTCTTC. Translating it yields CASSLLRGRLGPGEQFF.

The chain combines TRBV6-5 with TRBJ1-2; 8 bases are shared with TRBD1. The CDR3 has 13 residues. V gave up 6 bases and J gave up 9 bases; unmatched junction bases: 9. From germline, CDR1 is MNHEY and CDR2 SVGAGI. In DNA, the CDR3 is TGTGCCAGCAGCCCGGGACAGGCCCGTAGCTACACCTTC. It yields the protein CASSPGQARSYTF.

The chain has TRBV5-1 and TRBJ1-6; D unresolved. The CDR3 is 14 residues long. The V end lost 0 bases, the J end lost 6 bases, and 7 bases lay between the germline ends. Germline CDR1 and CDR2: SGHRS and YFSETQ. The CDR3 sequence: CASSLDSRNSPLHF. For the CDR3, the DNA is TGCGCCAGCAGCTTGGACAGCCGTAATTCACCCCTCCACTTT.

This clone showed up just a few times. The chain uses TRBV30 and TRBJ2-7, with TRBD1 matching 8 bases. Germline CDR1 is GTSNPN and CDR2 is SVGIG (reference sequence). V trimming: 5 bases; J trimming: 12 bases; junction bases outside the gene matches: 9. The CDR3 sequence is 11 residues long. The CDR3 DNA reads TGTGCCTGGGGAGACAGGGGATGGGGGTACTTC. This codes for CAWGDRGWGYF.

The chain links TRBV2 to TRBJ2-1; 7 bases agree with TRBD1. Germline CDR1 reads SNHLY; CDR2 reads FYNNEI. The CDR3 consists of 14 residues. V was clipped by 10 bases and J by 10 bases; unmatched bases: 16. The CDR3 region is CATSQGVVLEEQFF. The CDR3 DNA is TGTGCCACCTCGCAGGGGGTGGTATTGGAGGAGCAGTTCTTC.

J is TRBJ1-1 and V is TRBV4-2; D is unclear. Germline V gene lookup returns CDR1 LGHNA and CDR2 YNFKEQ. This CDR3 spans 16 amino acids. V gave up 0 bases and J gave up 2 bases, with 13 bases separating them. This CDR3 is CASSQDSLSSNTEAFF. The CDR3, as DNA: TGTGCCAGCAGCCAAGATTCTCTGAGCTCCAACACTGAAGCTTTCTTT.

J is TRBJ2-3 and V is TRBV10-3; TRBD2 aligns across 10 bases. The CDR3 runs 17 residues. The ends lost 4 bases at V and 1 base at J; junction bases unmatched: 8. Germline CDR1 reads ENHRY; CDR2 reads SYGVKD. CDR3 DNA: TGTGCCATCAGTGTAAGTCTAGCGGGGGCCGGCACAGATACGCAGTATTTT. It specifies CAISVSLAGAGTDTQYF.

The V gene is TRBV7-9, the J gene TRBJ1-2; D uncertain. There are 15 residues in the CDR3. V lost 4 bases to trimming and J lost 8 bases, with 20 bases between them. Germline CDR1 reads SEHNR; CDR2 reads FQNEAQ (reference sequence). CDR3 nucleotides: TGTGCCAGCAGCTCTGGCGCGGGAGTGGCGGGGGGCTACACCTTC. It translates to CASSSGAGVAGGYTF.

Note on this clone: Other nucleotide sequences from this sample produce the same CDR3. The chain recombines TRBV4-1 with TRBJ2-7; 7 bases agree with TRBD2. Germline V gene lookup returns CDR1 MGHRA and CDR2 YSYEKL. J was trimmed by 1 base and V by 2 bases; bases with no gene match: 5. The length of the CDR3 is 15 residues. The CDR3 DNA reads TGCGCCAGCAGCCAATCTCCGGGGGGATCCTACGAGCAGTACTTC. Translation: CASSQSPGGSYEQYF.

The genes are TRBV30 and TRBJ1-5, with 9 bases that match TRBD1. CDR3 length equals 14 residues. Per germline, CDR1 GTSNPN and CDR2 SVGIG (reference sequence). With 5 bases clipped from V and 6 bases from J, the junction kept 8 bases outside the gene matches. CDR3 DNA sequence: TGTGCCTGGGCGAGACAGGGGGGAAGTCAGCCCCAGCATTTT. Translation: CAWARQGGSQPQHF.

V and J are TRBV9 and TRBJ1-2; 9 bases agree with TRBD1. Germline V gene lookup returns CDR1 SGDLS and CDR2 YYNGEE. The ends lost 3 bases at V and 7 bases at J; junction bases unmatched: 10. The CDR3 sequence is 15 residues long. This chain's CDR3 is CASSGQGTGRAGYTF. The CDR3 DNA is TGTGCCAGCAGCGGACAGGGGACAGGGAGAGCTGGCTACACCTTC.

The V and J genes are TRBV6-5 and TRBJ2-7; TRBD1 is a possible D gene (6 bases). In germline, CDR1 is MNHEY, CDR2 SVGAGI. The CDR3 length is 14 residues. Trimming removed 5 bases at V and 2 bases at J, with 13 bases between. CDR3: CASSPRTEPYEQYF. In nucleotides, the CDR3 is TGTGCCAGCAGTCCCCGGACAGAACCCTACGAGCAGTACTTC.

The chain links TRBV19 to TRBJ2-1; D is unclear. The CDR3 consists of 12 residues. The V gene lost 7 bases and the J gene lost 6 bases, with 10 bases spanning the gap. Germline CDR1 reads LNHDA; CDR2 reads SQIVND (reference sequence). The CDR3, as DNA: TGTGCCAGTACTGTGACTCCCAATGAGCAGTTCTTC. It encodes CASTVTPNEQFF. Using reference TRBV19 and TRBJ2-1 for the parts outside the CDR3, the full variable domain is DGGITQSPKYLFRKEGQNVTLSCEQNLNHDAMYWYRQDPGQGLRLIYYSQIVNDFQKGDIAEGYSVSREKKESFPLTVTSAQKNPTAFYLCASTVTPNEQFFGPGTRLTVL.

This chain joins TRBV13 and TRBJ1-6, with D unclear. Germline V CDR1 and CDR2: PRHDT, FYEKMQ (reference sequence). Trimming took 2 bases from V and 3 from J, leaving 11 bases between them. This CDR3 comprises 16 residues. The CDR3 DNA follows: TGTGCCAGCAGCTTACTAGGGAGCGGCTATAATTCACCCCTCCACTTT. Translation: CASSLLGSGYNSPLHF.

The chain combines TRBV7-9 with TRBJ2-2; D is ambiguous. The length of the CDR3 is 16 residues. V lost 5 bases and J lost 1, with 14 bases in between. Germline V gene lookup returns CDR1 SEHNR and CDR2 FQNEAQ (reference sequence). The CDR3 protein is CASSRDNHMNTGELFF. The CDR3 DNA follows: TGTGCCAGCAGCCGCGATAATCATATGAACACCGGGGAGCTGTTTTTT.

The rearrangement links TRBV3-1 (or the pseudogene TRBV3-2) to TRBJ1-1, with TRBD1 as a possible D gene (6 bases). The CDR3 consists of 14 residues. From germline, CDR1 is LGHDT and CDR2 YNNKEL (reference sequence). Trimming removed 1 base at V and 1 base at J, with 7 bases between. CDR3 in amino acids: CASSQADRNTEAFF. CDR3 coding DNA: TGTGCCAGCAGCCAAGCGGACAGGAACACTGAAGCTTTCTTT.

This rearrangement joins TRBV21-1 to TRBJ1-1; no check of the table's D call, TRBD1, against the DNA was made. TRBV21-1 is an annotated pseudogene. The CDR3 has 16 residues. CDR3 sequence reads: CASSKSQGALNTEAFF. The CDR3 nucleotides are TGTGCCAGCAGCAAATCACAGGGGGCCCTGAACACTGAAGCTTTCTTT.

The chain carries TRBV19 and TRBJ2-7, with D tentatively TRBD1 (6 bases). Trimming stripped 3 bases from V and 3 bases from J, with 9 bases between. The CDR3 has 13 residues. CDR1 LNHDA and CDR2 SQIVND come from the germline V gene (reference sequence). The CDR3 is CASSIGQLYEQYF. The DNA for the CDR3 is TGTGCCAGTAGTATTGGACAGCTCTACGAGCAGTACTTC.